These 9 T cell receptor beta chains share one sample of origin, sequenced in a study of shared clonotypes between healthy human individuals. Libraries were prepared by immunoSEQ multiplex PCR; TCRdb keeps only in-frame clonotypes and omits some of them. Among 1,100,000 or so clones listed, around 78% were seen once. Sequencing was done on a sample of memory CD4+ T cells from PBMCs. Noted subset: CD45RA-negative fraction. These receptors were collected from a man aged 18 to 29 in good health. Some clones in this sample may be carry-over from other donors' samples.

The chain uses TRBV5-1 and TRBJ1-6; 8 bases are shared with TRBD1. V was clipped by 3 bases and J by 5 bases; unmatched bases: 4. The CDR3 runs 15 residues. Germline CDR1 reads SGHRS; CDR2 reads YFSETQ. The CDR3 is CASSYKTGDNSPLHF. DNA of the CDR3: TGCGCCAGCAGCTATAAGACAGGGGATAATTCACCCCTCCACTTT.

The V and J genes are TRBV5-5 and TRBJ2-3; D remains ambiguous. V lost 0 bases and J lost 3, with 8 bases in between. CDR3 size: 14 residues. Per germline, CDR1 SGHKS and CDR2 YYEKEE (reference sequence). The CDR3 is CASSLVPGTDTQYF. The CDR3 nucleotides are TGTGCCAGCAGCTTGGTCCCCGGGACAGATACGCAGTATTTT.

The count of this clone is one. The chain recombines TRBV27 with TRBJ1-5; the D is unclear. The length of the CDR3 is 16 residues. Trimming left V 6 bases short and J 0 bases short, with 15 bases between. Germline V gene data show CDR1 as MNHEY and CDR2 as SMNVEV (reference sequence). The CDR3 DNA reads TGTGCCAGCAGCTCTCTGGAAGGTAGTAGCAATCAGCCCCAGCATTTT. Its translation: CASSSLEGSSNQPQHF.

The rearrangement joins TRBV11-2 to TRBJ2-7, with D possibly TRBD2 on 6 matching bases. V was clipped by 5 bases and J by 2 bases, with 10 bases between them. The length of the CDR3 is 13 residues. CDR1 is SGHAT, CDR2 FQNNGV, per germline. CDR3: CASSTAGTYEQYF. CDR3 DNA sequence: TGTGCCAGCAGCACCGCGGGGACCTACGAGCAGTACTTC.

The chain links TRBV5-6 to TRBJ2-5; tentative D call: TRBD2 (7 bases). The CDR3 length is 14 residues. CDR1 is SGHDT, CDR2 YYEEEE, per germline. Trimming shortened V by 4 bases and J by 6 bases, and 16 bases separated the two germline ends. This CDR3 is CASSPTGGRKTQYF. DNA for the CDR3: TGTGCCAGCAGCCCTACCGGGGGGCGGAAGACCCAGTACTTC.

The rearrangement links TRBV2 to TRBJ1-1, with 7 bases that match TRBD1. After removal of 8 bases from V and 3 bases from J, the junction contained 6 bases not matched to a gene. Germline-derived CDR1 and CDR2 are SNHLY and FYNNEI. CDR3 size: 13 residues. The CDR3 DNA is TGTGCCAGCGTAGGACAGGCGGACACTGAAGCTTTCTTT. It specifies CASVGQADTEAFF.

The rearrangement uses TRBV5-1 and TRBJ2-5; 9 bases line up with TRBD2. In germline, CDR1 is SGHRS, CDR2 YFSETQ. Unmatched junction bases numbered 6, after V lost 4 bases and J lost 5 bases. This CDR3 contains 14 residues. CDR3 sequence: CASSLGLAYETQYF. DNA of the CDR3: TGCGCCAGCAGCCTGGGACTAGCCTACGAGACCCAGTACTTC. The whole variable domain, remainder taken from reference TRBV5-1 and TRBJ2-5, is KAGVTQTPRYLIKTRGQQVTLSCSPISGHRSVSWYQQTPGQGLQFLFEYFSETQRNKGNFPGRFSGRQFSNSRSEMNVSTLELGDSALYLCASSLGLAYETQYFGPGTRLLVL.

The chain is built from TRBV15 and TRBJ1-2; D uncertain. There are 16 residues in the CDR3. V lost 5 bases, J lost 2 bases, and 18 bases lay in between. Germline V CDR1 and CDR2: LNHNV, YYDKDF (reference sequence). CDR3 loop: CATSGEKGMWNYGYTF. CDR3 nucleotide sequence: TGTGCCACCAGCGGCGAAAAGGGAATGTGGAACTATGGCTACACCTTC.

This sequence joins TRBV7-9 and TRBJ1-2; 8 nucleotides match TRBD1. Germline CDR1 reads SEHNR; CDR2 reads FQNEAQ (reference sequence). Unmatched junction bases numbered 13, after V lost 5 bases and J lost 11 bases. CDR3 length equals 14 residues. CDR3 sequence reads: CASSPQTGATPYTF. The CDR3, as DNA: TGTGCCAGCAGCCCCCAGACAGGGGCCACCCCTTACACCTTC.